The entry that follows covers one TCR beta chain sequence. Antigen specificity is unknown. V lost 3 bases and J lost 3, with 8 bases in between. This CDR3 contains 13 residues. CDR1 and CDR2 from the germline V gene are SQVTM and ANQGSEA. These data belong to a study of CD8 T cells in ankylosing spondylitis. Study-level findings and limits: A TCR beta motif made of 7 to 9 highly homologous variants seemed typical of ankylosing spondylitis blood.

Libraries for TCR beta were made by quantitative 5'-RACE with molecular barcodes. TCRdb passed the 5' RACE reads through MiXCR, listing each CDR3 protein once. The repertoire includes approximately 25,000 distinct CDR3 sequences, roughly a sixth of them detected once, and 25% to 30% sits in the top ten. The origin of this receptor is a male donor with ankylosing spondylitis or in good health (not recorded which). Specimen: blood. The chain employs TRBV29-1 and TRBJ2-2; weak D call: TRBD2 (5 bases). DNA of the CDR3: TGCAGCGTTGACCTAGCACACACCGGGGAGCTGTTTTTT. Translated, it gives CSVDLAHTGELFF.